This T cell receptor (beta chain) came from a study of control samples from healthy donors and cancer patients. Germline CDR1 SGHTA, CDR2 FQGNSA. Trimming at V came to 3 bases and at J to 5 bases, leaving 7 bases not matched to a gene. This CDR3 is 15 amino acids long. TCRdb's copy holds only in-frame clones and misses some; the assay was immunoSEQ multiplex PCR. The table includes about 120,000 clones, roughly nine tenths detected once. This receptor was obtained from a woman aged 45-60 years with colorectal cancer. The chain couples TRBV7-2 to TRBJ1-2, with 9 bases aligning to TRBD1. Material for sequencing was PBMCs. CDR3 sequence: CASSFSTGGTYGYTF. The CDR3 nucleotides read TGTGCCAGCAGCTTTTCCACAGGGGGCACGTATGGCTACACCTTC.